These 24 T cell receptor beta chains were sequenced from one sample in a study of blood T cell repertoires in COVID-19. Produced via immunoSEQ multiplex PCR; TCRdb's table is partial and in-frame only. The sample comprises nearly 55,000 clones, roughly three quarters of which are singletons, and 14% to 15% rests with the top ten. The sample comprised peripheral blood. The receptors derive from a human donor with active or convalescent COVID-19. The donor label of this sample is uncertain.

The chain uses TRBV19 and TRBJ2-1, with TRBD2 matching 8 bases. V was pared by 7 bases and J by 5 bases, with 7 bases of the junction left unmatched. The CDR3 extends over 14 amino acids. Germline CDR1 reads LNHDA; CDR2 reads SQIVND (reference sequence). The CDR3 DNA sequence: TGTGCCAGTAACCCAGCGGGAGATCACAATGAGCAGTTCTTC. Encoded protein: CASNPAGDHNEQFF.

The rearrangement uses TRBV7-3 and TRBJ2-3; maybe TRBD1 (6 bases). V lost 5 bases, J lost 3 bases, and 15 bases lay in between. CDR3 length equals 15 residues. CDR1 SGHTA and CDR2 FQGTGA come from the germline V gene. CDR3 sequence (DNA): TGTGCCAGCAGCCCCCAACAGGGTTGGACAGATACGCAGTATTTT. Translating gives CASSPQQGWTDTQYF.

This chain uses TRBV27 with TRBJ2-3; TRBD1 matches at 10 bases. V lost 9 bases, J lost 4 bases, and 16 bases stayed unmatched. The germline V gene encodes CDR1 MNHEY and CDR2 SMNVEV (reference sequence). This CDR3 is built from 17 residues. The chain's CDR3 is CASSPLTGTGVPDTQYF. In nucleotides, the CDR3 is TGTGCCAGTTCCCCCTTGACCGGGACAGGGGTGCCAGATACGCAGTATTTT.

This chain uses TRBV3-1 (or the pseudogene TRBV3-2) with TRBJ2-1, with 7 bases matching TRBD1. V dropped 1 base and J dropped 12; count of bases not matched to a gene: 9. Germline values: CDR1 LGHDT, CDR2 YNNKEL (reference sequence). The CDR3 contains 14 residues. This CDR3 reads CASSQGGSGTAQFF. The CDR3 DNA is TGTGCCAGCAGCCAAGGGGGCTCCGGGACAGCGCAGTTCTTC.

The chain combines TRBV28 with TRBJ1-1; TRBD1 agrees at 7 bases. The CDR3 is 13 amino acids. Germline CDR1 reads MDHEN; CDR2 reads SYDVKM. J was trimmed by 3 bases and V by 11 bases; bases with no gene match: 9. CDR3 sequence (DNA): TGTGCCGGACAGTCTGGGACAGACACTGAAGCTTTCTTT. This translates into CAGQSGTDTEAFF.

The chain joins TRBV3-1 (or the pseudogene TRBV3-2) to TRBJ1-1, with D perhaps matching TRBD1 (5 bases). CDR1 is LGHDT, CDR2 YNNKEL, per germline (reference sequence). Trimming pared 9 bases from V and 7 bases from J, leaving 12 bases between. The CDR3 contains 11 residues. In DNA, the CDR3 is TGTGCCAGTCAGCTTCAGGGTGAAGCTTTCTTT. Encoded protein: CASQLQGEAFF.

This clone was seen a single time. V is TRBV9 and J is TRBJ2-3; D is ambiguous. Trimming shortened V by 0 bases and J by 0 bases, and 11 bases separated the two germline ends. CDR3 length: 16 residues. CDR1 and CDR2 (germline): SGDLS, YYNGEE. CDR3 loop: CASSVGRGVSTDTQYF. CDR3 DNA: TGTGCCAGCAGCGTAGGAAGAGGTGTAAGCACAGATACGCAGTATTTT.

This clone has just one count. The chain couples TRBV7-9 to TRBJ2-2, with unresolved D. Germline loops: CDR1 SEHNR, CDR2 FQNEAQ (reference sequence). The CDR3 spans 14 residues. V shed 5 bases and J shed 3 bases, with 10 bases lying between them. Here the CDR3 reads CASSTPHYTGELFF. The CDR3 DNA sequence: TGTGCCAGCAGCACCCCCCACTACACCGGGGAGCTGTTTTTT. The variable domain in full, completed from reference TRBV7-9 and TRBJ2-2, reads DTGVSQNPRHKITKRGQNVTFRCDPISEHNRLYWYRQTLGQGPEFLTYFQNEAQLEKSRLLSDRFSAERPKGSFSTLEIQRTEQGDSAMYLCASSTPHYTGELFFGEGSRLTVL.

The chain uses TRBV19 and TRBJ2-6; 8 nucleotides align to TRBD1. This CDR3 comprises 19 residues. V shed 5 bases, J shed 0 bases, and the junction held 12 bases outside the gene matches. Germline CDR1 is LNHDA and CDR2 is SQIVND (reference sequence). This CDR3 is CASSRLGQGANSGANVLTF. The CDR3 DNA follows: TGTGCCAGTAGTCGACTTGGACAGGGAGCTAACTCTGGGGCCAACGTCCTGACTTTC.

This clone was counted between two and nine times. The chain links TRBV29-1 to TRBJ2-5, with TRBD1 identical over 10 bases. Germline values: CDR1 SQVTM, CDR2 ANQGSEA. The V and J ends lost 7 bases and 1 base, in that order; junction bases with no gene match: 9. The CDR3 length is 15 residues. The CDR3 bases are TGCAGCGGCGGACAGGGGGGTCGTTTCCAAGAGACCCAGTACTTC. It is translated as CSGGQGGRFQETQYF.

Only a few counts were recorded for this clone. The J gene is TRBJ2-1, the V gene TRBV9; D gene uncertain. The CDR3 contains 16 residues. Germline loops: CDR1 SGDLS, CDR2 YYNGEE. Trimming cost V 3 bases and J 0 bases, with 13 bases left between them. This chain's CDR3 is CASSAHYARSYNEQFF. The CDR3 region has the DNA TGTGCCAGCAGCGCCCACTACGCCCGCTCCTACAATGAGCAGTTCTTC.

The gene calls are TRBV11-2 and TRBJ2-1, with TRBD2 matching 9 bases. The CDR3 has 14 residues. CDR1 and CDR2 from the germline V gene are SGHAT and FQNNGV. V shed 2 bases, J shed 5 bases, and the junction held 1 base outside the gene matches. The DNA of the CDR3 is TGTGCCAGCAGCTTAAGACTAGCGGACAATGAGCAGTTCTTC. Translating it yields CASSLRLADNEQFF.

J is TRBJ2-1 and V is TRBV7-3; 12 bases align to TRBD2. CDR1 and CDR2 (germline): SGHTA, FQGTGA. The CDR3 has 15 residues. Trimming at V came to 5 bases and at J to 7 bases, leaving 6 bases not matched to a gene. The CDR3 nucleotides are TGTGCCAGCAGCCGGGAACTAGCGGGAGGAAATGAGCAGTTCTTC. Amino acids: CASSRELAGGNEQFF.

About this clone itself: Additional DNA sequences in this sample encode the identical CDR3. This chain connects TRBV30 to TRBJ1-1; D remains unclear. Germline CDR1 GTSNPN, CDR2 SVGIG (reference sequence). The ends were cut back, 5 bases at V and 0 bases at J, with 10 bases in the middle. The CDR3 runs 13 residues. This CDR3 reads CAWGREMNTEAFF. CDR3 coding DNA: TGTGCCTGGGGCCGGGAAATGAACACTGAAGCTTTCTTT.

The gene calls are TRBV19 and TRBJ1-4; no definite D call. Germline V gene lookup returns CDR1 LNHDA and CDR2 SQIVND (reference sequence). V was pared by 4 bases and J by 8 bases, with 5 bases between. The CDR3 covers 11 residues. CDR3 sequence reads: CASSNLEKLFF. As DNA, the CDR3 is TGTGCCAGTAGTAACTTAGAAAAACTGTTTTTT.

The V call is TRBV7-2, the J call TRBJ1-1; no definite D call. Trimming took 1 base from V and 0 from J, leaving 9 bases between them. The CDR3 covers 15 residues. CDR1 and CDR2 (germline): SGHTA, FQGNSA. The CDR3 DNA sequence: TGTGCCAGCAGCTTAGAGGTCGGGATGAACACTGAAGCTTTCTTT. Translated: CASSLEVGMNTEAFF.

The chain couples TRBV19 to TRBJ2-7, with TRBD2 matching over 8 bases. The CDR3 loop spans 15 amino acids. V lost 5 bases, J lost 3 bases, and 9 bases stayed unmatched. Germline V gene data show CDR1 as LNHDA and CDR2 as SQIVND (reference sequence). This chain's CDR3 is CASSATSGPFYEQYF. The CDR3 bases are TGTGCCAGTAGTGCAACTAGCGGCCCTTTCTACGAGCAGTACTTC.

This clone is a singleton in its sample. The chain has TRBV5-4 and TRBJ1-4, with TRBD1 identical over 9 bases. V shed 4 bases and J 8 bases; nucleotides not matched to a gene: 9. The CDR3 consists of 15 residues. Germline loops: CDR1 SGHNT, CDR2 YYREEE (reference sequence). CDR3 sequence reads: CASSPGGTGYEKLFF. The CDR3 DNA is TGTGCCAGCAGCCCAGGGGGGACAGGGTACGAAAAACTGTTTTTT.

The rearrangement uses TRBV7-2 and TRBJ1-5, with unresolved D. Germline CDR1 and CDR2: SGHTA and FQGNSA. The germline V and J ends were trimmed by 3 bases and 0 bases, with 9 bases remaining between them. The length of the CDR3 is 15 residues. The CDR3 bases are TGTGCCAGCAGCTTTTCGGGTGATAGCAATCAGCCCCAGCATTTT. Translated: CASSFSGDSNQPQHF. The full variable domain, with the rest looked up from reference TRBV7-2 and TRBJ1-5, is GAGVSQSPSNKVTEKGKDVELRCDPISGHTALYWYRQSLGQGLEFLIYFQGNSAPDKSGLPSDRFSAERTGGSVSTLTIQRTQQEDSAVYLCASSFSGDSNQPQHFGDGTRLSIL.

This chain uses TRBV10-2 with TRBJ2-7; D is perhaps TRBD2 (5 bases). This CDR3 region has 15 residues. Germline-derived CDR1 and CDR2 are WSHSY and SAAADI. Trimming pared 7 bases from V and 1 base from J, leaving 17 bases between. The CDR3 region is CASMGRVAMSYEQYF. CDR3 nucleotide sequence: TGCGCCAGCATGGGGAGAGTAGCAATGTCCTACGAGCAGTACTTC.

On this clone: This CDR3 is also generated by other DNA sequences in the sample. In nucleotides, the CDR3 is TGTGCCAGTAGTGTCCTAGCAGCCCAAGAGACCCAGTACTTC. Protein: CASSVLAAQETQYF. This chain uses TRBV19 with TRBJ2-5; D perhaps matches TRBD2 (5 bases). V was shortened by 5 bases and J by 1 base, with 11 bases between the two germline ends. This CDR3 has 14 residues. The germline gives CDR1 LNHDA, CDR2 SQIVND (reference sequence).

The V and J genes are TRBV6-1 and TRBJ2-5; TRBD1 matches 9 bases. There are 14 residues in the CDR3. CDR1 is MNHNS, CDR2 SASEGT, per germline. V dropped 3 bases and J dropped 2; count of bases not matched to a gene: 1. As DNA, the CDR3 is TGTGCCAGCAGTGAGACAGGGGGGCAAGAGACCCAGTACTTC. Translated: CASSETGGQETQYF.

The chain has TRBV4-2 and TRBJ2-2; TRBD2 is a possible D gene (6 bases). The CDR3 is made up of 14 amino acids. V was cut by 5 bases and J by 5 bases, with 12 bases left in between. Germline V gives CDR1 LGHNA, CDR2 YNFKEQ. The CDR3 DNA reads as TGTGCCAGCAGCAGGGCGGGGAGTACCGGGGAGCTGTTTTTT. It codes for CASSRAGSTGELFF.

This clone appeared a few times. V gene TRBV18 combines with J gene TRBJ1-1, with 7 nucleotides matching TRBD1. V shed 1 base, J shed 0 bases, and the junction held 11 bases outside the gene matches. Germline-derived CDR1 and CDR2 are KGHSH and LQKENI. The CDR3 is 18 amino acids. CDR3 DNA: TGTGCCAGCTCACCACAAAATGAGGGGGCTTCTATGAACACTGAAGCTTTCTTT. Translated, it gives CASSPQNEGASMNTEAFF. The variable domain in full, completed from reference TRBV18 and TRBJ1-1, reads NAGVMQNPRHLVRRRGQEARLRCSPMKGHSHVYWYRQLPEEGLKFMVYLQKENIIDESGMPKERFSAEFPKEGPSILRIQQVVRGDSAAYFCASSPQNEGASMNTEAFFGQGTRLTVV.